This TCR beta chain was retrieved from a study of beta chain features in type 1 diabetes. About the research overall: Examination spanned some 100 million sorted cells from all samples. Study findings and constraints: The study notes PCR might favor shorter templates equally in patients and controls. Individuals with type 1 diabetes displayed fewer insertions and more deletions at VDJ junctions. When Type 1 diabetes patients were examined, their TCRB CDR3s proved moderately but significantly shorter in all four CD4+ subsets.

The CDR3 contains 13 residues. Per germline, CDR1 GTSNPN and CDR2 SVGIG (reference sequence). V was trimmed by 4 bases and J by 4 bases, leaving 8 bases between them. This clone was picked up a small number of times. Antigen: not known. Distinct nucleotide sequences in the sample also encode this CDR3. The investigators reverse transcribed all of the isolated RNA, so they sequenced expressed TCRB transcripts. TCRdb's copy holds only in-frame clones and misses some; the assay was immunoSEQ multiplex PCR. The sample lists 600,000 to 750,000 clones; 9.5% to 15% were seen once. Researchers reported sorting CD4+ naive, central memory, regulatory and stem cell-like memory cells via CD45RO/CCR7/CD25/CD127/CD95/CD27.

Sample: naive CD4+ T cells from blood. This sequence joins TRBV30 and TRBJ2-6; D gene uncertain. The TCR comes from a man aged 25 to 40 with type 1 diabetes. CDR3 in amino acids: CAWTGTGANVLTF. In nucleotides, the CDR3 is TGTGCCTGGACGGGCACCGGGGCCAACGTCCTGACTTTC.